Below, 26 T cell receptor beta chains from the same sample are listed, as sequenced in a study of control samples from healthy donors and cancer patients. Only in-frame clones appear in the TCRdb table, and some are missing; sequencing was by immunoSEQ multiplex PCR. The data show more than 100,000 clones, approximately 88% seen once. The sequenced sample was blood. These receptors all stem from a man aged 35-49 years in good health.

This clone was observed a handful of times. Within the sample, other DNA sequences also encode this same CDR3. The CDR3 reads CASSLTRNQPQHF. The CDR3 DNA reads as TGTGCCAGCAGCTTAACTCGTAATCAGCCCCAGCATTTT. The chain employs TRBV11-3 and TRBJ1-5; D remains unclear. This CDR3 has 13 residues. Trimming removed 2 bases at V and 4 bases at J, with 6 bases between. In germline, CDR1 is SGHNT, CDR2 YENEEA. Full variable domain (remainder filled in from reference TRBV11-3 and TRBJ1-5): EAGVVQSPRYKIIEKKQPVAFWCNPISGHNTLYWYLQNLGQGPELLIRYENEEAVDDSQLPKDRFSAERLKGVDSTLKIQPAELGDSAVYLCASSLTRNQPQHFGDGTRLSIL.

This clone was seen just once. This rearrangement joins TRBV18 to TRBJ1-2, with D hard to call. The V and J ends lost 3 bases and 1 base respectively, with 15 bases between them. The CDR3 spans 16 residues. Per the germline V gene, CDR1 is KGHSH and CDR2 is LQKENI. CDR3 region: CASSPGFRSFNYGYTF. Here the CDR3 DNA reads TGTGCCAGCTCACCGGGGTTCCGCTCGTTTAACTATGGCTACACCTTC.

This chain joins TRBV5-1 and TRBJ1-2, with D possibly being TRBD1 (6 bases). V dropped 5 bases and J dropped 4 bases, with 24 bases sitting between them. The CDR3 length is 17 residues. The germline V gene has CDR1 SGHRS and CDR2 YFSETQ. The CDR3 sequence: CASRSYPTGATVYGYTF. The CDR3 coding sequence is TGCGCCAGCAGATCTTACCCGACAGGCGCCACCGTCTATGGCTACACCTTC. The full variable domain, in which reference TRBV5-1 and TRBJ1-2 provide the parts outside the CDR3, is KAGVTQTPRYLIKTRGQQVTLSCSPISGHRSVSWYQQTPGQGLQFLFEYFSETQRNKGNFPGRFSGRQFSNSRSEMNVSTLELGDSALYLCASRSYPTGATVYGYTFGSGTRLTVV.

This clone appeared once. The genes are TRBV25-1 and TRBJ1-2; D gene ambiguous. With 2 bases removed from V and 7 bases from J, the gap between germline ends came to 17 bases. This CDR3 is 15 amino acids long. The germline gives CDR1 MGHDK, CDR2 SYGVNS. DNA of the CDR3: TGTGCCAGCAGTGAAATCGACCGATCTTCGGGTGGCTACACCTTC. Amino acids: CASSEIDRSSGGYTF.

V is TRBV4-2 and J is TRBJ2-1, with 11 nucleotides matching TRBD2. This CDR3 is 17 amino acids long. J lost 7 bases, V lost 0 bases, and 8 bases had no gene match. Germline lookup yields CDR1 LGHNA and CDR2 YNFKEQ. CDR3 nucleotides: TGTGCCAGCAGCCAAGAACCTTTGACTAGCGGGGAAAATGAGCAGTTCTTC. As protein: CASSQEPLTSGENEQFF.

The chain couples TRBV27 to TRBJ1-5; 9 bases agree with TRBD1. The CDR3 is 16 residues long. Germline-derived CDR1 and CDR2 are MNHEY and SMNVEV (reference sequence). The ends lost 2 bases at V and 6 bases at J; junction bases unmatched: 8. The CDR3 region is CASSLHGTGLSQPQHF. Here the CDR3 DNA reads TGTGCCAGCAGTTTACATGGGACAGGGCTGAGTCAGCCCCAGCATTTT.

In this sample, this clone turned up once. This chain joins TRBV5-1 and TRBJ2-3; the match to TRBD2 covers 8 bases. The CDR3 has 14 residues. Germline V CDR1 and CDR2: SGHRS, YFSETQ. V trimming: 7 bases; J trimming: 0 bases; junction bases outside the gene matches: 4. The CDR3 sequence is CASHSGASTDTQYF. CDR3 in DNA: TGCGCCAGCCATAGCGGGGCTAGCACAGATACGCAGTATTTT.

There are a few counts of this clone. This chain joins TRBV3-1 (or the pseudogene TRBV3-2) and TRBJ2-7; no firm D call. The CDR3 consists of 12 residues. Trimming took off 4 bases at V and 6 bases at J, with 10 bases between the two ends. Germline V CDR1 and CDR2: LGHDT, YNNKEL (reference sequence). This chain's CDR3 is CASSRPGVEQYF. DNA for the CDR3: TGTGCCAGCAGCCGCCCGGGTGTCGAGCAGTACTTC.

J is TRBJ1-5 and V is TRBV18; TRBD1 might be the D (5 bases). Trimming removed 6 bases at V and 7 bases at J, with 13 bases between. CDR3 length: 13 residues. Germline V gene lookup returns CDR1 KGHSH and CDR2 LQKENI. Here the CDR3 DNA reads TGTGCCAGCTCCATCGGGGGAGGGCAGCCCCAGCATTTT. Translation: CASSIGGGQPQHF.

The chain employs TRBV9 and TRBJ2-5; 8 nucleotides agree with TRBD2. Germline V gene sequence: CDR1 SGDLS, CDR2 YYNGEE. J gave up 4 bases and V 0 bases, and 2 bases lay outside the gene matches. CDR3 size: 14 residues. The CDR3, as DNA: TGTGCCAGCAGCGTAGCGGGGGGGCCAGAGACCCAGTACTTC. Amino acids: CASSVAGGPETQYF.

In DNA, the CDR3 is TGTGCCTGGCGGATGGCCAGGGTCACTGAAGCTTTCTTT. This codes for CAWRMARVTEAFF. The chain carries TRBV30 and TRBJ1-1, with D perhaps TRBD1 (5 bases). V gave up 5 bases and J gave up 4 bases, with 14 bases separating them. The CDR3 covers 13 residues. Germline V CDR1 and CDR2: GTSNPN, SVGIG (reference sequence).

The CDR3 is CATQGGRGNTIYF. For the CDR3, the DNA is TGTGCCACCCAAGGGGGGCGCGGAAACACCATATATTTT. The chain joins TRBV18 to TRBJ1-3, with TRBD1 as a possible D gene (6 bases). The CDR3 consists of 13 residues. Germline lookup yields CDR1 KGHSH and CDR2 LQKENI. Trimming removed 10 bases from V and 4 bases from J, with 14 bases in between.

This rearrangement joins TRBV30 to TRBJ2-1, with 7 bases identical to TRBD1. This CDR3 is 13 amino acids long. V was pared by 2 bases and J by 6 bases, with 4 bases of the junction left unmatched. CDR1 is GTSNPN, CDR2 SVGIG, per germline (reference sequence). Here the CDR3 reads CAWSRDSRNEQFF. In DNA form, the CDR3 reads TGTGCCTGGAGTCGGGACAGCCGCAATGAGCAGTTCTTC.

V gene TRBV27 combines with J gene TRBJ2-7, with a tentative D call TRBD2 (5 bases). Looked up from germline, CDR1 is MNHEY and CDR2 is SMNVEV (reference sequence). V dropped 2 bases and J dropped 4 bases, with 15 bases sitting between them. This CDR3 is built from 15 residues. The CDR3 here is CASSLLTGVQYEQYF. The CDR3, as DNA: TGTGCCAGCAGTTTACTGACCGGGGTCCAATACGAGCAGTACTTC.

This clone was counted once. The CDR3 DNA is TGTGCCACCAGTGATTTTAGGCAGGGGGCGACCGAGCAGTACTTC. Translating it yields CATSDFRQGATEQYF. This sequence joins TRBV24-1 and TRBJ2-7, with TRBD1 identical over 8 bases. The CDR3 is 15 amino acids. Germline V gene lookup returns CDR1 KGHDR and CDR2 SFDVKD. After removal of 1 base from V and 6 bases from J, the junction contained 7 bases not matched to a gene.

The V gene is TRBV6-5, the J gene TRBJ1-2, with 7 nucleotides matching TRBD1. The ends lost 11 bases at V and 4 bases at J; junction bases unmatched: 16. Germline values: CDR1 MNHEY, CDR2 SVGAGI. The CDR3 runs 15 residues. The CDR3 region has the DNA TGTGCCTCCACACCGGGGGACAGAGGATTCTATGGCTACACCTTC. The encoded protein is CASTPGDRGFYGYTF.

V gene TRBV5-4 combines with J gene TRBJ2-3; 13 nucleotides match TRBD2. Trimming at V came to 4 bases and at J to 4 bases, leaving 3 bases not matched to a gene. Looked up from germline, CDR1 is SGHNT and CDR2 is YYREEE (reference sequence). The CDR3 totals 15 residues. CDR3 in DNA: TGTGCCAGCAGCCGGACTAGCGGGGGTGCAGATACGCAGTATTTT. Protein sequence: CASSRTSGGADTQYF.

The genes are TRBV3-1 (or the pseudogene TRBV3-2) and TRBJ1-1; D remains unclear. Trimming removed 7 bases at V and 7 bases at J, with 16 bases between. Germline loops: CDR1 LGHDT, CDR2 YNNKEL (reference sequence). The length of the CDR3 is 13 residues. CDR3 sequence (DNA): TGTGCCAGCACCCGACCGGGTTTGGGTGAAGCTTTCTTT. This gives the protein CASTRPGLGEAFF.

Remarks on this clone: This CDR3 fails to terminate in the conserved phenylalanine or tryptophan, so it likely reflects a read error. The limits of the CDR3 on the DNA are not certain, so only TCRdb's listed CDR3 is given. The chain's CDR3 is CASSTRGPQPC. V is TRBV19 and J is TRBJ1-1. In germline, CDR1 is LNHDA, CDR2 SQIVND (reference sequence). Counting both end residues, the CDR3 totals 11 amino acids.

For the CDR3, the DNA is TGTGCCAGCAGTTACGGGCTAGCGCCAGATACGCAGTATTTT. Its translation is CASSYGLAPDTQYF. The chain employs TRBV6-6 and TRBJ2-3, with TRBD2 as a possible D gene (6 bases). Germline V gene sequence: CDR1 MNHNY, CDR2 SVGAGI (reference sequence). The V end lost 2 bases, the J end lost 4 bases, and 10 bases lay between the germline ends. This CDR3 spans 14 amino acids.

V is TRBV20-1 and J is TRBJ1-1; D unresolved. Germline V CDR1 and CDR2: DFQATT, SNEGSKA (reference sequence). The length of the CDR3 is 10 residues. Trimming took off 5 bases at V and 11 bases at J, with 12 bases between the two ends. For the CDR3, the DNA is TGCAGTGCTCCCCGCGGGGTCGCTTTCTTT. It encodes CSAPRGVAFF.

Points on this clone: A read error may produce the germline difference seen at one junction end. V gene TRBV30 combines with J gene TRBJ1-2, with D uncertain. CDR3 length equals 12 residues. The germline CDR1 and CDR2 sequences are GTSNPN and SVGIG (reference sequence). For the CDR3, the DNA is TGTGCCTGGAGTCTTGCCGGGAGCCGAGGGAGCTTC. Translated, it gives CAWSLAGSRGSF.

This clone was observed a few times. The chain links TRBV4-1 to TRBJ2-1, with 9 bases identical to TRBD1. Germline V lookup: CDR1 MGHRA, CDR2 YSYEKL. The trim removed 0 bases at V and 10 bases at J, leaving 7 bases unmatched. This CDR3 region has 15 residues. CDR3 in DNA: TGCGCCAGCAGCCAAGATGAACAGGGGGCTCGGGAGCAGTTCTTC. Translation: CASSQDEQGAREQFF.

The chain has TRBV6-1 and TRBJ2-4; tentative D call: TRBD2 (7 bases). The CDR3 is made up of 16 amino acids. Germline assignment: CDR1 MNHNS and CDR2 SASEGT. The germline V and J ends were trimmed by 0 bases and 8 bases, with 17 bases remaining between them. The CDR3 loop is CASSEALRGGRDIQYF. CDR3 coding DNA: TGTGCCAGCAGTGAAGCGCTAAGGGGGGGCCGGGACATTCAGTACTTC.

This chain links TRBV27 with TRBJ2-7, with 7 bases aligning to TRBD2. CDR1 and CDR2 (germline): MNHEY, SMNVEV (reference sequence). Trimming cost V 1 base and J 5 bases; bases outside gene matches: 11. This CDR3 comprises 16 residues. Here the CDR3 reads CASSLFSGGSINEQYF. For the CDR3, the DNA is TGTGCCAGCAGTTTATTTTCGGGGGGTAGTATTAACGAGCAGTACTTC.

V and J are TRBV19 and TRBJ1-4; D gene ambiguous. The CDR3 loop spans 14 amino acids. The germline gives CDR1 LNHDA, CDR2 SQIVND (reference sequence). V shed 5 bases and J shed 1 base, with 8 bases lying between them. The CDR3 loop reads CASSVTLTNEKLFF. The CDR3 DNA is TGTGCCAGTAGTGTGACTCTAACTAATGAAAAACTGTTTTTT.